A single sample gave rise to the 31 T cell receptor beta chains below, sequenced in a study of PD-L1 blockade in urothelial cancer. The time point denotes: pretreatment peripheral blood. Some clones are missing from TCRdb's copy, which holds only in-frame ones; the method was immunoSEQ multiplex PCR. The profile shows 60,000 to 75,000 clones, about 83% of them singletons. Here the sequenced sample was PBMCs, taken around atezolizumab (anti-PD-L1) treatment. The source is a woman between 65 and 79 years old with urothelial cancer.

The DNA for the CDR3 is TGTGCCAGCAGCCTACGAGATGGGGCGTATGAGCAGTTCTTC. Its translation is CASSLRDGAYEQFF. The chain links TRBV11-2 to TRBJ2-1; perhaps TRBD1 as D (5 bases). Trimming pared 5 bases from V and 8 bases from J, leaving 16 bases between. CDR1 is SGHAT and CDR2 is FQNNGV in the germline V gene. The CDR3 runs to 14 residues.

The J gene is TRBJ1-1, the V gene TRBV7-2; D is perhaps TRBD1 (6 bases). Trimming removed 3 bases at V and 0 bases at J, with 8 bases between. The CDR3 has 14 amino acids. CDR1 and CDR2 from the germline V gene are SGHTA and FQGNSA. CDR3 protein: CASSFTGLNTEAFF. DNA of the CDR3: TGTGCCAGCAGCTTTACAGGGCTGAACACTGAAGCTTTCTTT.

The J gene is TRBJ2-5, the V gene TRBV5-1; a possible D gene is TRBD1 (6 bases). The germline V gene has CDR1 SGHRS and CDR2 YFSETQ. V dropped 1 base and J dropped 3 bases, with 10 bases sitting between them. This CDR3 has 14 amino acids. CDR3 coding DNA: TGCGCCAGCAGCTTGCAGGGGCAAAAAGAGACCCAGTACTTC. Protein: CASSLQGQKETQYF.

The chain joins TRBV29-1 to TRBJ2-5; 9 nucleotides line up with TRBD2. Trimming at V came to 7 bases and at J to 2 bases, leaving 11 bases not matched to a gene. There are 15 residues in the CDR3. Germline V gives CDR1 SQVTM, CDR2 ANQGSEA. CDR3 loop: CSAGRVAGEQETQYF. The CDR3, as DNA: TGCAGCGCCGGCCGGGTAGCGGGAGAGCAAGAGACCCAGTACTTC.

The chain combines TRBV19 with TRBJ1-4; tentatively, D is TRBD1 (6 bases). The CDR3 consists of 15 residues. Germline CDR1 is LNHDA and CDR2 is SQIVND (reference sequence). V was trimmed by 8 bases and J by 5 bases, leaving 18 bases between them. CDR3 residues: CASQIRWGLNEKLFF. The CDR3 DNA follows: TGTGCCAGTCAGATACGTTGGGGGCTCAATGAAAAACTGTTTTTT.

This sequence joins TRBV5-6 and TRBJ1-2, with D possibly being TRBD1 (5 bases). Per the germline V gene, CDR1 is SGHDT and CDR2 is YYEEEE. CDR3 length: 12 amino acids. With 2 bases removed from V and 7 bases from J, the gap between germline ends came to 9 bases. CDR3 residues: CASSFQGFGYTF. The CDR3 nucleotides are TGTGCCAGCAGCTTCCAGGGTTTTGGCTACACCTTC.

The rearrangement links TRBV4-3 to TRBJ1-6, with D perhaps matching TRBD1 (6 bases). The CDR3 has 16 residues. V was trimmed by 2 bases and J by 7 bases, leaving 15 bases between them. Germline CDR1 reads LGHNA; CDR2 reads YSLEER. The CDR3 DNA reads as TGCGCCAGCAGCCAACTGGGCAGGGGAGAAAATTCACCCCTCCACTTT. Translating it yields CASSQLGRGENSPLHF.

This rearrangement joins TRBV10-3 to TRBJ2-5, with 10 nucleotides matching TRBD1. The CDR3 has 15 amino acids. With V trimmed by 2 bases and J by 6 bases, 6 bases remained unmatched. In germline, CDR1 is ENHRY, CDR2 SYGVKD. CDR3 sequence reads: CAISEGTGAGKTQYF. CDR3 DNA: TGTGCCATCAGTGAGGGGACAGGGGCTGGGAAGACCCAGTACTTC.

The chain couples TRBV5-1 to TRBJ2-1; TRBD1 aligns across 9 bases. The CDR3 contains 15 residues. The germline V gene has CDR1 SGHRS and CDR2 YFSETQ. Trimming removed 2 bases from V and 5 bases from J; junction bases left unmatched: 5. CDR3 sequence reads: CASSFRQGGNNEQFF. CDR3 sequence (DNA): TGCGCCAGCAGCTTCAGACAGGGGGGCAACAATGAGCAGTTCTTC.

This chain links TRBV6-1 with TRBJ2-5, with TRBD2 matching 11 bases. J was trimmed by 1 base and V by 6 bases; bases with no gene match: 1. CDR1 and CDR2 (germline): MNHNS, SASEGT. The CDR3 loop spans 14 amino acids. CDR3 sequence reads: CASRTSGVQETQYF. CDR3 DNA: TGTGCCAGCAGGACTAGCGGGGTCCAAGAGACCCAGTACTTC.

This clone was observed a handful of times. The chain carries TRBV19 and TRBJ1-5, with 11 bases fitting TRBD1. The V gene end was trimmed by 7 bases and the J gene end by 10 bases; junction bases not matched to a gene: 9. This CDR3 contains 14 residues. Germline V CDR1 and CDR2: LNHDA, SQIVND (reference sequence). The DNA of the CDR3 is TGTGCCAGTACCCTAGGACAGGGGGCGCGTCCCCAGCATTTT. This translates into CASTLGQGARPQHF. The complete variable domain, with remaining parts taken from reference TRBV19 and TRBJ1-5, reads DGGITQSPKYLFRKEGQNVTLSCEQNLNHDAMYWYRQDPGQGLRLIYYSQIVNDFQKGDIAEGYSVSREKKESFPLTVTSAQKNPTAFYLCASTLGQGARPQHFGDGTRLSIL.

This clone is medium-sized. J is TRBJ1-1 and V is TRBV5-1; 8 nucleotides match TRBD1. Per germline, CDR1 SGHRS and CDR2 YFSETQ. This CDR3 has 14 residues. V lost 4 bases and J lost 3; bases outside the gene matches: 5. The CDR3: CASSPGQDHTEAFF. CDR3 DNA: TGCGCCAGCAGCCCGGGACAGGACCACACTGAAGCTTTCTTT.

In this sample, this clone turned up a few times. The chain uses TRBV21-1 and TRBJ1-2; the table gives TRBD1 as D, unverified against the DNA. TRBV21-1 is reported as a pseudogene. The CDR3 contains 22 residues. The CDR3 region is CASSEKPPKGHLFPIANYGYTF. The CDR3 nucleotides are TGTGCCAGCAGCGAAAAACCTCCGAAGGGACACCTTTTCCCGATAGCTAACTATGGCTACACCTTC.

This chain connects TRBV4-1 to TRBJ1-5; a weak D match, TRBD1 (5 bases). The V gene's germline CDR1 is MGHRA and CDR2 YSYEKL. Trimming cost V 1 base and J 4 bases, with 14 bases left between them. This CDR3 is 16 amino acids long. The CDR3 reads CASSQADSPGNQPQHF. The CDR3 DNA sequence: TGCGCCAGCAGCCAAGCCGACAGCCCAGGTAATCAGCCCCAGCATTTT.

The chain links TRBV5-1 to TRBJ2-5; D call uncertain. This CDR3 is 13 amino acids long. In germline, CDR1 is SGHRS, CDR2 YFSETQ. Trimming took 7 bases from V and 5 from J, leaving 15 bases between them. This chain's CDR3 is CASVFGFGETQYF. In nucleotides, the CDR3 is TGCGCCAGCGTCTTTGGTTTCGGGGAGACCCAGTACTTC.

The chain carries TRBV2 and TRBJ2-1, with no clear D. Looked up from germline, CDR1 is SNHLY and CDR2 is FYNNEI. The CDR3 spans 13 residues. V was clipped by 2 bases and J by 4 bases, with 6 bases between them. CDR3 loop: CASSELIYNEQFF. CDR3 nucleotide sequence: TGTGCCAGCAGTGAACTAATTTACAATGAGCAGTTCTTC.

This CDR3 reads CASRDRGREQYF. CDR3 coding DNA: TGTGCCAGCAGGGACAGGGGACGAGAGCAGTACTTC. The chain carries TRBV6-5 and TRBJ2-7; 9 bases agree with TRBD1. CDR1 and CDR2 (germline): MNHEY, SVGAGI. The CDR3 extends over 12 amino acids. J lost 7 bases, V lost 6 bases, and 4 bases had no gene match.

This sequence joins TRBV7-3 and TRBJ2-2; weak D call: TRBD2 (7 bases). V was trimmed by 5 bases and J by 5 bases, leaving 15 bases between them. This CDR3 is built from 15 residues. The germline gives CDR1 SGHTA, CDR2 FQGTGA. CDR3 protein: CASSLQGSGTGELFF. CDR3 sequence (DNA): TGTGCCAGCAGCCTACAGGGTAGCGGGACCGGGGAGCTGTTTTTT. Filled out from reference TRBV7-3 and TRBJ2-2, the complete variable domain reads GAGVSQTPSNKVTEKGKYVELRCDPISGHTALYWYRQSLGQGPEFLIYFQGTGAADDSGLPNDRFFAVRPEGSVSTLKIQRTERGDSAVYLCASSLQGSGTGELFFGEGSRLTVL.

The chain combines TRBV27 with TRBJ1-1; 7 bases map to TRBD1. This CDR3 contains 14 residues. Germline CDR1 is MNHEY and CDR2 is SMNVEV (reference sequence). J was trimmed by 2 bases and V by 6 bases; bases with no gene match: 6. The CDR3 DNA sequence: TGTGCCAGCAGCCTGGACAGGATAAACACTGAAGCTTTCTTT. Residues: CASSLDRINTEAFF.

This clone was seen a few times. The V gene is TRBV2, the J gene TRBJ2-7; possibly TRBD1 for D (5 bases). CDR1 is SNHLY and CDR2 is FYNNEI in the germline V gene. The V gene lost 6 bases and the J gene lost 2 bases, with 8 bases spanning the gap. The CDR3 is 12 amino acids. The CDR3 bases are TGTGCCAGCAGCAGGGAACCCTACGAGCAGTACTTC. Encoded protein: CASSREPYEQYF. The complete variable domain, with remaining parts taken from reference TRBV2 and TRBJ2-7, reads EPEVTQTPSHQVTQMGQEVILRCVPISNHLYFYWYRQILGQKVEFLVSFYNNEISEKSEIFDDQFSVERPDGSNFTLKIRSTKLEDSAMYFCASSREPYEQYFGPGTRLTVT.

The genes are TRBV30 and TRBJ1-6, with no clear D. Germline V gives CDR1 GTSNPN, CDR2 SVGIG (reference sequence). This CDR3 region has 16 residues. Trimming took 0 bases from V and 9 from J, leaving 18 bases between them. The CDR3 here is CAWSVGGPLSLSPLHF. In DNA, the CDR3 is TGTGCCTGGAGTGTAGGAGGGCCACTTTCCCTTTCACCCCTCCACTTT.

This clone came up once. The chain carries TRBV5-1 and TRBJ2-1; no firm D call. CDR1 and CDR2 (germline): SGHRS, YFSETQ. There are 13 residues in the CDR3. The V end lost 4 bases, the J end lost 6 bases, and 11 bases lay between the germline ends. This chain's CDR3 is CASSLHSRNEQFF. In DNA, the CDR3 is TGCGCCAGCAGCCTTCATAGTCGCAATGAGCAGTTCTTC.

This rearrangement joins TRBV10-2 to TRBJ2-7; 10 nucleotides line up with TRBD2. The germline gives CDR1 WSHSY, CDR2 SAAADI. The V gene end was trimmed by 6 bases and the J gene end by 4 bases; junction bases not matched to a gene: 6. This CDR3 is built from 14 residues. CDR3 sequence: CASRLAGGLYEQYF. As DNA, the CDR3 is TGCGCCAGCAGGTTAGCGGGAGGCCTGTACGAGCAGTACTTC.

The chain links TRBV7-8 to TRBJ1-2, with D maybe TRBD1 (5 bases). The CDR3 covers 12 residues. V was clipped by 10 bases and J by 8 bases, with 17 bases between them. Germline values: CDR1 SGHVS, CDR2 FQNEAQ. The CDR3 coding sequence is TGTGCCACAGGGTGGGGAAATTGGGGCTACACCTTC. Protein product: CATGWGNWGYTF. Based on the CDR3 plus reference TRBV7-8 and TRBJ1-2, the full variable domain is GAGVSQSPRYKVAKRGQDVALRCDPISGHVSLFWYQQALGQGPEFLTYFQNEAQLDKSGLPSDRFFAERPEGSVSTLKIQRTQQEDSAVYLCATGWGNWGYTFGSGTRLTVV.

The chain couples TRBV10-3 to TRBJ1-1; 7 positions agree with TRBD1. Germline V CDR1 and CDR2: ENHRY, SYGVKD. Trimming removed 7 bases from V and 0 bases from J; junction bases left unmatched: 5. The CDR3 spans 14 residues. The CDR3, as DNA: TGTGCCATCAACCGAGGGGGCGTGAACACTGAAGCTTTCTTT. It is translated as CAINRGGVNTEAFF.

The genes are TRBV19 and TRBJ2-2, with 13 bases fitting TRBD2. V shed 5 bases, J shed 2 bases, and the junction held 2 bases outside the gene matches. The CDR3 is made up of 16 amino acids. Germline CDR1 LNHDA, CDR2 SQIVND (reference sequence). CDR3 bases: TGTGCCAGTAGTCTGGGACTAGCGGGAAACACCGGGGAGCTGTTTTTT. Its translation is CASSLGLAGNTGELFF.

This clone has a handful of counts. The V and J genes are TRBV6-5 and TRBJ1-5, with a weak D call TRBD1 (5 bases). Germline lookup yields CDR1 MNHEY and CDR2 SVGAGI. The V gene lost 6 bases and the J gene lost 5 bases, with 11 bases spanning the gap. The CDR3 runs 13 residues. The CDR3 nucleotides are TGTGCCAGCAGGGGCAGGGATGATCAGCCCCAGCATTTT. Translation gives CASRGRDDQPQHF.

The chain is built from TRBV5-1 and TRBJ2-7; D is perhaps TRBD1 (6 bases). Germline V gives CDR1 SGHRS, CDR2 YFSETQ. Deletions cut 0 bases from V and 2 bases from J, with 12 bases between. The CDR3 is made up of 15 amino acids. The CDR3 loop is CASSLVPEGAYEQYF. The CDR3 nucleotides are TGCGCCAGCAGCTTGGTCCCAGAGGGGGCCTACGAGCAGTACTTC.

This clone has a single count. The rearrangement joins TRBV9 to TRBJ2-5, with 9 bases identical to TRBD1. The CDR3 has 15 residues. V was pared by 0 bases and J by 4 bases, with 4 bases of the junction left unmatched. CDR1 SGDLS and CDR2 YYNGEE come from the germline V gene. CDR3 nucleotides: TGTGCCAGCAGCGTAGGGGGACAGGGCCCAGAGACCCAGTACTTC. This codes for CASSVGGQGPETQYF.

The V call is TRBV5-1, the J call TRBJ2-1, with TRBD2 as a possible D gene (6 bases). The V gene's germline CDR1 is SGHRS and CDR2 YFSETQ. This CDR3 contains 15 residues. Trimming left V 4 bases short and J 5 bases short, with 16 bases between. The CDR3 protein is CASSPTRRRHNEQFF. For the CDR3, the DNA is TGCGCCAGCAGCCCGACTAGAAGGCGGCACAATGAGCAGTTCTTC.

The rearrangement joins TRBV13 to TRBJ2-7, with TRBD2 matching 7 bases. Germline CDR1 reads PRHDT; CDR2 reads FYEKMQ (reference sequence). CDR3 size: 11 residues. J gave up 6 bases and V 8 bases, and 4 bases lay outside the gene matches. The CDR3 reads CASHGGSEQYF. CDR3 DNA: TGTGCCAGCCACGGGGGGAGCGAGCAGTACTTC.